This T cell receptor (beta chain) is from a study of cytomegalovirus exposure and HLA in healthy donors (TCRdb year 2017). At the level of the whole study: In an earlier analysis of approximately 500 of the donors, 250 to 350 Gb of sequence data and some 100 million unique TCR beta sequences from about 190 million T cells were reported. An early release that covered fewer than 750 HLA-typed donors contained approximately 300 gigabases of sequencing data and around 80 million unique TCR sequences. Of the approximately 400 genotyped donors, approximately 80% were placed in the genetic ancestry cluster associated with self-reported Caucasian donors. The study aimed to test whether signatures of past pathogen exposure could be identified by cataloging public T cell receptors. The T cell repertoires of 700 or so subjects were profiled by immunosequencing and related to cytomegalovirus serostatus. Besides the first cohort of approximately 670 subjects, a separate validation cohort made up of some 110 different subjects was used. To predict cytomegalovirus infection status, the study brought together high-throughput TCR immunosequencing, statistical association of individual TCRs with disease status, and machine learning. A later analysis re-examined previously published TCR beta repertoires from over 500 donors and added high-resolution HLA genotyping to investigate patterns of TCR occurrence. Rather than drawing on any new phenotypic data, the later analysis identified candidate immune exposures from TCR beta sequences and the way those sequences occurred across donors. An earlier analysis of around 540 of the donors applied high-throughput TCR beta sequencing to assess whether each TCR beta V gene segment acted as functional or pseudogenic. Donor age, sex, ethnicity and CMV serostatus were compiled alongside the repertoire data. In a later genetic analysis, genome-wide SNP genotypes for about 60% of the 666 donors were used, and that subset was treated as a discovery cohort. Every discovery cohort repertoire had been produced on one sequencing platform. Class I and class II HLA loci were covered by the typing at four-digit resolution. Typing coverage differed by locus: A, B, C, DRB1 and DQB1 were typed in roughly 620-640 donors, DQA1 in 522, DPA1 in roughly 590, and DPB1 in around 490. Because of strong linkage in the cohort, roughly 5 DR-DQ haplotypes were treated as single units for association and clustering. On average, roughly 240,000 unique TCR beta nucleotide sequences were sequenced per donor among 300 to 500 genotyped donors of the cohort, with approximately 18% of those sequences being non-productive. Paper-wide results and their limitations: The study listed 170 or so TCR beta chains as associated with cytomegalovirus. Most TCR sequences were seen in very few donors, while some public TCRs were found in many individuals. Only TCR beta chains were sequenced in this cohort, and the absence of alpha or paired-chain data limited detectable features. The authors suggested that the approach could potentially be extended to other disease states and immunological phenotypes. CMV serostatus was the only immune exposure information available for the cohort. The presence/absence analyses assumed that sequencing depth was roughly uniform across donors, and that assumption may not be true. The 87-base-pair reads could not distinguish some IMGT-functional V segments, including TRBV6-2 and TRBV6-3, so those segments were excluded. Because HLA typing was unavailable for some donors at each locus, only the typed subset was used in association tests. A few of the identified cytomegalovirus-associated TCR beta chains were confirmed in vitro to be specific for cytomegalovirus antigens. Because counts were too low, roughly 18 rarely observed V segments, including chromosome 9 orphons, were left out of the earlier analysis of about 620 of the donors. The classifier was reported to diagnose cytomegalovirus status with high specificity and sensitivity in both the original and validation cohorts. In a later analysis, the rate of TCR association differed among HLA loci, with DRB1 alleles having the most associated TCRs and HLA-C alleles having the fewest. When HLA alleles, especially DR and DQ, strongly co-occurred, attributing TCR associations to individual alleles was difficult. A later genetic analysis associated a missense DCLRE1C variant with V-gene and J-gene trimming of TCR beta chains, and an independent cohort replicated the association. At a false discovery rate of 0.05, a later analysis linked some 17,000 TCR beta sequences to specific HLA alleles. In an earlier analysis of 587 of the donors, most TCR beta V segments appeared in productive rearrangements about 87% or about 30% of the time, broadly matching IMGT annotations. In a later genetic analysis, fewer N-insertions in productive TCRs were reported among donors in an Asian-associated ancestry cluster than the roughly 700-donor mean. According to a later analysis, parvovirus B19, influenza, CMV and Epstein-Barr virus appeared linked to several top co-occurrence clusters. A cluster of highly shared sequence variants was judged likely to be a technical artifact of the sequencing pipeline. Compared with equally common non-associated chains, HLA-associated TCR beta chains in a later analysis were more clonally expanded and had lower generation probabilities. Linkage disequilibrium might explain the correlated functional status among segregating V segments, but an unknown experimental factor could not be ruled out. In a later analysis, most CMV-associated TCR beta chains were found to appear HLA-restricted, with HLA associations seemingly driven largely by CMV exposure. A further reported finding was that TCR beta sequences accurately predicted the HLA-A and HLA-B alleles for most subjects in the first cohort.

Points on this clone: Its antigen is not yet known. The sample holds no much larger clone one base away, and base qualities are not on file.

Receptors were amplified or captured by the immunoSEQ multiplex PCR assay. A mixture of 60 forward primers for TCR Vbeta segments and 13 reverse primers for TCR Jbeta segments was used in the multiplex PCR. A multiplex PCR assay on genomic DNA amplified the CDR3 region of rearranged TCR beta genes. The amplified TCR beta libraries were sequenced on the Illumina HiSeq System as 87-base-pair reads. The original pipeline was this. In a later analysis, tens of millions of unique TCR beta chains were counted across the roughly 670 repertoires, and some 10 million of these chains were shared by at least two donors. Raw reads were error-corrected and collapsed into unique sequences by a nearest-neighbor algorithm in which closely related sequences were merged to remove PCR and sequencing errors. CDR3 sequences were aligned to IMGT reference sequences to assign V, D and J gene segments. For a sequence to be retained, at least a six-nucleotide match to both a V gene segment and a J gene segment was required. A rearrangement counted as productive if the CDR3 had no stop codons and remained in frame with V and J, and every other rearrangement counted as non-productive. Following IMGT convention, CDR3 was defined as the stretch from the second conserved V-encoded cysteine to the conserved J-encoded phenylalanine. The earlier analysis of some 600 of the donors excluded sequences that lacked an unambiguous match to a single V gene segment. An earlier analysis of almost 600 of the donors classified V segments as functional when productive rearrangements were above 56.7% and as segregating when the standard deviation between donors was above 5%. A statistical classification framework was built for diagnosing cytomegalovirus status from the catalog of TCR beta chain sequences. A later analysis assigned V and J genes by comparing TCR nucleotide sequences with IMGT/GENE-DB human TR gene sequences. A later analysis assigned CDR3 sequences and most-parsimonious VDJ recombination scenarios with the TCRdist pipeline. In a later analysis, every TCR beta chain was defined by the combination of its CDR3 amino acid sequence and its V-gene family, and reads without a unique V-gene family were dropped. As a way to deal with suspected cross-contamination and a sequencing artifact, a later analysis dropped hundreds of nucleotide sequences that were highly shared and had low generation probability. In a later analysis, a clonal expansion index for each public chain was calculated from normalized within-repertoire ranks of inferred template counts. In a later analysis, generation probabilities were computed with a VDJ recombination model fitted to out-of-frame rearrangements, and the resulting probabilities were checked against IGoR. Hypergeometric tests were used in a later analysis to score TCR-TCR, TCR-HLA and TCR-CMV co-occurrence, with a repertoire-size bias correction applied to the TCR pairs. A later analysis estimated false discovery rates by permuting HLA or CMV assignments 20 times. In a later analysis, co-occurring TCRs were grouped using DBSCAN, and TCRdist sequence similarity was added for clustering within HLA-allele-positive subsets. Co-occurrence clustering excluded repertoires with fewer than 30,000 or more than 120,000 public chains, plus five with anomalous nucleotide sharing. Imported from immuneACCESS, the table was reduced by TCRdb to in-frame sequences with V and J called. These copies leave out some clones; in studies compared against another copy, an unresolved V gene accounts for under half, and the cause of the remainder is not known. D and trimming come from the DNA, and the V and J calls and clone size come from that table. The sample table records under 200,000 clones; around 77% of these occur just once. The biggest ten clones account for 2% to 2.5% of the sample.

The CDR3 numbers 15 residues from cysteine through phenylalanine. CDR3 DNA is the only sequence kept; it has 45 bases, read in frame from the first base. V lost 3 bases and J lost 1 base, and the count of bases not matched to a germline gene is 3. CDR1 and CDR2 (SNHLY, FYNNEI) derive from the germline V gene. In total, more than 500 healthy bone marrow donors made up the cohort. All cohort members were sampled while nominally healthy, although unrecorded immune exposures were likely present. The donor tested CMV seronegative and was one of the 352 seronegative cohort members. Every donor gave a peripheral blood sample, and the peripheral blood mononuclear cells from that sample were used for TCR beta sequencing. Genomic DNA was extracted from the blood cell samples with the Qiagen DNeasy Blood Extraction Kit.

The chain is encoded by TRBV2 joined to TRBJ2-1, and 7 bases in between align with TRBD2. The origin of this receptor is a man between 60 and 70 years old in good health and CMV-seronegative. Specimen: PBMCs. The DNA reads TGTGCCAGCAGTGAGGGAGGGAGATCCTACAATGAGCAGTTCTTC. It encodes CASSEGGRSYNEQFF.